The clone carrying this T cell receptor (beta chain) was observed a few times. One entry per CDR3 protein results from TCRdb running MiXCR on the 5' RACE reads. The repertoire holds 350,000 to 450,000 distinct CDR3 sequences, roughly 20% seen once, with around 8% in the top ten. The CDR3 extends over 15 amino acids. The ends lost 4 bases at V and 2 bases at J; junction bases unmatched: 6. Germline values: CDR1 SGHDT, CDR2 YYEEEE. The source of the sample is a study of T-cell memory formation after mild COVID-19. The chain is built from TRBV5-6 and TRBJ1-2, with 9 bases that match TRBD1. What was sequenced was PBMCs or a T cell subset sorted from them (not recorded which). The sequence came from an adult woman who had mild COVID-19 (a few samples of this study predate the infection). Cell type and time point are not known. This chain's CDR3 is CASSTGTGNNYGYTF. Here the CDR3 DNA reads TGTGCCAGCAGCACCGGGACAGGGAACAACTATGGCTACACCTTC.